Described below is a single T cell receptor beta chain sequence and its context. These data belong to a study of shared clonotypes between healthy human individuals. Here immunoSEQ multiplex PCR was the method, and the copy in TCRdb shows in-frame clones only, minus some. The sample records nearly 1 million clones, 76% being singletons. The germline V gene encodes CDR1 SNHLY and CDR2 FYNNEI. The CDR3 spans 16 residues. Germline trimming cut 5 bases from V and 3 bases from J; bases unmatched to any gene: 12. This sequence was found in a man between 18 and 35 years old in good health. The rearrangement links TRBV2 to TRBJ2-7, with 8 bases fitting TRBD2. Sequencing was done on a sample of memory CD4+ T cells sorted from blood. Sample subset: CD45RA-negative fraction. DNA for the CDR3: TGTGCCAGCAGTTTGGGCCCCCCGGGAGGGGTCTACGAGCAGTACTTC. This translates into CASSLGPPGGVYEQYF.